The rows below give T cell receptor beta chains drawn from one sample of a study of shared clonotypes between healthy human individuals. Only in-frame clones appear in the TCRdb table, and some are missing; sequencing was by immunoSEQ multiplex PCR. Altogether nearly 2 million clones are present, less than 95% being singletons, with the ten largest covering 1.2%. Sequenced sample: naive CD8+ T cells sorted from blood. The receptors originated from a man in his late teens or twenties in good health. Both conserved end residues are part of each CDR3. The D gene is left open where the match is weak. Some rows mark clone size as missing; the rest say once, few, many or name a class of expanded clone.

j_call | clone_size | d_call | v_call | cdr3_nt | cdr3_aa
TRBJ2-7 | . | . | TRBV11-2 | TGTGCCAGCAGCTTAGGTTCCTACGAGCAGTACTTC | CASSLGSYEQYF
TRBJ2-7 | once | TRBD1 | TRBV6-5 | TGTGCCAGCAGTTCCCTACCGGGACAGGGGGCCTACGAGCAGTACTTC | CASSSLPGQGAYEQYF
TRBJ2-3 | . | . | TRBV5-6 | TGTGCCAGCAGCTTGGCCAGGGGCCCAGATACGCAGTATTTT | CASSLARGPDTQYF
TRBJ2-7 | . | . | TRBV5-1 | TGCGCCAGCAGCGTTGAGAGCTCCTACGAGCAGTACTTC | CASSVESSYEQYF
TRBJ2-7 | . | . | TRBV5-6 | TGTGCCAGCATCTACCAGGGATCGTCCCACGAGCAGTACTTC | CASIYQGSSHEQYF
TRBJ2-3 | . | . | TRBV11-2 | TGTGCCAGCAGCTTAGATCTCACAGGAGGCACAGATACGCAGTATTTT | CASSLDLTGGTDTQYF
TRBJ2-1 | . | . | TRBV11-2 | TGTGCCAGCAGACAACCCGGCGCTGATGAGCAGTTCTTC | CASRQPGADEQFF
TRBJ2-6 | . | TRBD1 | TRBV27 | TGTGCCAGCAGTTTCAAGGGGGCGTCCTACCTCCCCTCTGGGGCCAACGTCCTGACTTTC | CASSFKGASYLPSGANVLTF
TRBJ2-7 | . | . | TRBV30 | TGTGCCTGGAGTGTGGCAATAGGACCGTCCTACGAGCAGTACTTC | CAWSVAIGPSYEQYF
TRBJ2-5 | . | TRBD2 | TRBV7-9 | TGTGCCAGCAGCTTAGCAAGGCTAGCGGAGGGCGGAAAGACCCAGTACTTC | CASSLARLAEGGKTQYF
TRBJ1-1 | . | . | TRBV5-4 | TGTGCCAGCAGCTCGGCTATGAACACTGAAGCTTTCTTT | CASSSAMNTEAFF
TRBJ1-1 | . | . | TRBV5-1 | TGCGCCAGCAGCTTGGAAGACATGAACACTGAAGCTTTCTTT | CASSLEDMNTEAFF
TRBJ2-3 | . | . | TRBV13 | TGTGCCAGCAGCTTACAGGGAACAGATACGCAGTATTTT | CASSLQGTDTQYF
TRBJ1-4 | . | . | TRBV27 | TGTGCCAGCAGTTTAAGGGGGGCAAATGAAAAACTGTTTTTT | CASSLRGANEKLFF
TRBJ2-5 | once | TRBD1 | TRBV4-1 | TGCGCCAGCAGCCGCACCCCGGGACAGCAACAAGAGACCCAGTACTTC | CASSRTPGQQQETQYF
TRBJ2-1 | . | TRBD2 | TRBV9 | TGTGCCAGCAGCGTAACGAGCGGGAGCTCCTACAATGAGCAGTTCTTC | CASSVTSGSSYNEQFF
TRBJ2-1 | . | . | TRBV27 | TGTGCCAGCAGTTTCGCGCTAGCCCACTCCAATGAGCAGTTCTTC | CASSFALAHSNEQFF
TRBJ2-5 | . | . | TRBV5-1 | TGCGCCAGCAGCTTGGGCAACGAAGAGACCCAGTACTTC | CASSLGNEETQYF
TRBJ2-2 | . | . | TRBV7-7 | TGTGCTAGCAGCTTAGACCCACTCGGGACTTTAAACACCGGGGAGCTGTTTTTT | CASSLDPLGTLNTGELFF
TRBJ1-2 | . | . | TRBV5-4 | TGTGCCAGCAGCCTCCCATTGAACTATGGCTACACCTTC | CASSLPLNYGYTF
TRBJ2-2 | . | TRBD1 | TRBV6-5 | TGTGCCAGCGGACAGGGGCCCGGGGAGCTGTTTTTT | CASGQGPGELFF
TRBJ1-2 | few | TRBD1 | TRBV5-4 | TGTGCCAGCAGCTTGGTGCAGGGGGCCTATGGCTACACCTTC | CASSLVQGAYGYTF
TRBJ2-3 | . | . | TRBV27 | TGTGCCAGCAGTCCCTGGACAGAGAGCACAGATACGCAGTATTTT | CASSPWTESTDTQYF
TRBJ1-5 | . | . | TRBV27 | TGTGCCAGCAGTTTATTGGGGGGGGCGAGTCAGCCCCAGCATTTT | CASSLLGGASQPQHF
TRBJ2-7 | . | . | TRBV7-9 | TGTGCCAGCAGCTTAGGAGCGGGCCCCTCCTACGAGCAGTACTTC | CASSLGAGPSYEQYF